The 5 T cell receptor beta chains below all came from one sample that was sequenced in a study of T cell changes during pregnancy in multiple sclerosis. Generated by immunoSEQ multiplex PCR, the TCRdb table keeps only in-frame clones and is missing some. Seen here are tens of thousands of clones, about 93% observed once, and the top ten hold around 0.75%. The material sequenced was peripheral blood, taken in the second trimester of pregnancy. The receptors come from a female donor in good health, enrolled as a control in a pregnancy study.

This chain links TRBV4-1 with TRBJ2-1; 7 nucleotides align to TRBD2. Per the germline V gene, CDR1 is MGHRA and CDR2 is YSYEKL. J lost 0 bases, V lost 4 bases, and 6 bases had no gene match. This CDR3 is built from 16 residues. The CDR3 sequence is CASSLDGGSSYNEQFF. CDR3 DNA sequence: TGCGCCAGCAGCCTCGACGGGGGGAGCTCCTACAATGAGCAGTTCTTC.

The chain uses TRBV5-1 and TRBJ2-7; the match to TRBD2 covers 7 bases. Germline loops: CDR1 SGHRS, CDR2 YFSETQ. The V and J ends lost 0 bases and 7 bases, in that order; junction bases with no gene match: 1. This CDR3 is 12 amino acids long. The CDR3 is CASSLGGGEQYF. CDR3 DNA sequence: TGCGCCAGCAGCTTGGGGGGAGGGGAGCAGTACTTC.

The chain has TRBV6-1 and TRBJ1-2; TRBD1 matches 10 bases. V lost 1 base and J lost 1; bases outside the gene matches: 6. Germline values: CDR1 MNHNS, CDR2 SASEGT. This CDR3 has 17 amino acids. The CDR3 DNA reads TGTGCCAGCAGTGAAGTCCCTGGACAGGGGGATAACTATGGCTACACCTTC. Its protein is CASSEVPGQGDNYGYTF.

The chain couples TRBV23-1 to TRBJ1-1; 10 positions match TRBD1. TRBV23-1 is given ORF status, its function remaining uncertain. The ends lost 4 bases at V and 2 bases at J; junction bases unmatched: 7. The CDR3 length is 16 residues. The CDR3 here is CASSRYRTGGNTEAFF. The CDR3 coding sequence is TGCGCCAGCAGTCGTTATAGGACAGGGGGAAACACTGAAGCTTTCTTT.

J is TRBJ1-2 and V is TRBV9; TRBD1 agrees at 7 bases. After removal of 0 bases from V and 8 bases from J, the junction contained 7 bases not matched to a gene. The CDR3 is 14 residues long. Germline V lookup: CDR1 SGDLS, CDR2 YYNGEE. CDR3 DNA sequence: TGTGCCAGCAGCGTAGCAACGACAGGGACCGGCTACACCTTC. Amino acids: CASSVATTGTGYTF.